This T cell receptor beta chain was sequenced for a study of blood T cell repertoires in COVID-19. Method: immunoSEQ multiplex PCR; TCRdb's copy keeps in-frame clones and lacks some. The data show some 180,000 clones, with roughly 88% seen just once and around 6.7% held by the top ten. This TCR came from a woman aged 40 to 55 with COVID-19, enrolled during active disease. Sequencing used peripheral blood.

CDR3 nucleotide sequence: TGCGCCAGCAGCCAGTGGGGGCTTCAAGAGACCCAGTACTTC. Translated, it gives CASSQWGLQETQYF. The V and J genes are TRBV4-1 and TRBJ2-5; tentative D call: TRBD1 (6 bases). CDR3 length: 14 amino acids. Trimming cost V 3 bases and J 2 bases, with 10 bases left between them. CDR1 MGHRA and CDR2 YSYEKL come from the germline V gene.